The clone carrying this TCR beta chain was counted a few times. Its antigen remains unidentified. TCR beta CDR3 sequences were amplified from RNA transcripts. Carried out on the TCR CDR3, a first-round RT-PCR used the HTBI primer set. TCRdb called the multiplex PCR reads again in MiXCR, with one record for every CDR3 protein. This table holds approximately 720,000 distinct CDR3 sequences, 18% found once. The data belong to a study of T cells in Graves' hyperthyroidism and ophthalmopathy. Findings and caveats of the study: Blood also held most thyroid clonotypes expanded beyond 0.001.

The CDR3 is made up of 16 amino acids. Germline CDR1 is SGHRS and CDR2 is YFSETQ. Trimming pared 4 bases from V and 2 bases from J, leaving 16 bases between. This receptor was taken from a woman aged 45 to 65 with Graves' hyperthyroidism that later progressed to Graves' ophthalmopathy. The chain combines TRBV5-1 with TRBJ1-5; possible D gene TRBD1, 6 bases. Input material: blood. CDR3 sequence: CASSGRGVGGNQPQHF. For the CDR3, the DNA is TGCGCCAGCAGCGGTAGGGGGGTGGGGGGCAATCAGCCCCAGCATTTT. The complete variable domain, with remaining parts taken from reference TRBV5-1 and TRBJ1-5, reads KAGVTQTPRYLIKTRGQQVTLSCSPISGHRSVSWYQQTPGQGLQFLFEYFSETQRNKGNFPGRFSGRQFSNSRSEMNVSTLELGDSALYLCASSGRGVGGNQPQHFGDGTRLSIL.